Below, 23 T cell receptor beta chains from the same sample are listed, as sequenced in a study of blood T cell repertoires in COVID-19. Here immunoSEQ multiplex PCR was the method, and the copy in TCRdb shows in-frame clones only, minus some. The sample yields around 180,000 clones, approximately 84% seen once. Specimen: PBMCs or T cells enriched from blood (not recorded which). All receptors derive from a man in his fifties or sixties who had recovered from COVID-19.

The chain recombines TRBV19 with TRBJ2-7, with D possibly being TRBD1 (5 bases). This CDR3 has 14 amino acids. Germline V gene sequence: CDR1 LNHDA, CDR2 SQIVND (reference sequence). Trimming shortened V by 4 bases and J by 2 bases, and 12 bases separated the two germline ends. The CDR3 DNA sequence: TGTGCCAGTAGTAGGACGGACAACCCCTACGAGCAGTACTTC. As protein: CASSRTDNPYEQYF.

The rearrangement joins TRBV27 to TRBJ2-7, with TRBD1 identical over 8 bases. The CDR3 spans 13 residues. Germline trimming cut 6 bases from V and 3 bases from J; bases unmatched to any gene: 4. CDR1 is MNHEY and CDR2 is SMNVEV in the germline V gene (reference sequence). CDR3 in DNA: TGTGCCAGCAGGCGGACAGGGTTCTACGAGCAGTACTTC. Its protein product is CASRRTGFYEQYF.

CDR3 coding DNA: TGTGCCAGCAGACAGTTGACAGGGGGGAGTGAAAAACTGTTTTTT. This sequence encodes CASRQLTGGSEKLFF. This rearrangement joins TRBV11-2 to TRBJ1-4, with 9 nucleotides matching TRBD1. Germline V CDR1 and CDR2: SGHAT, FQNNGV. Trimming cost V 6 bases and J 7 bases; bases outside gene matches: 9. This CDR3 spans 15 amino acids.

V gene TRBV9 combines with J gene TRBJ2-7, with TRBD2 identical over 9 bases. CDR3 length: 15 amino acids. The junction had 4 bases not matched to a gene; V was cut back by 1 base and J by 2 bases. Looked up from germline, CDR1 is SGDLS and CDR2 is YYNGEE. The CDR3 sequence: CASSVMSGGPYEQYF. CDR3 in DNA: TGTGCCAGCAGCGTAATGAGCGGGGGGCCCTACGAGCAGTACTTC.

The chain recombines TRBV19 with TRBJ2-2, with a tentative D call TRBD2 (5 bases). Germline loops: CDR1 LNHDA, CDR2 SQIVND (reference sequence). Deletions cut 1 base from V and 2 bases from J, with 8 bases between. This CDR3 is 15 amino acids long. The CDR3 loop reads CASSIGRTNTGELFF. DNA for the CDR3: TGTGCCAGTAGTATAGGACGGACTAACACCGGGGAGCTGTTTTTT.

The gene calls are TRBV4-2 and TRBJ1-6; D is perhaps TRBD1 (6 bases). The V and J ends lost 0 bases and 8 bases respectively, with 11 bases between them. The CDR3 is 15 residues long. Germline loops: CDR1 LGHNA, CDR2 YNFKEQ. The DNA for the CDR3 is TGTGCCAGCAGCCAAGATGCACAGGGCCATTCACCCCTCCACTTT. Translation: CASSQDAQGHSPLHF.

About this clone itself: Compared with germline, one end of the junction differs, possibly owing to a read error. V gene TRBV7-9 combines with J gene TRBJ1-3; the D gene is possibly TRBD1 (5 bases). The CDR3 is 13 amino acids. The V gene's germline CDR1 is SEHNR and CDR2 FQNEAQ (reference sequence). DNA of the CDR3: TGTGCCAGCAGTGGGGACTCTAGAAACACCATATATTTT. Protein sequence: CASSGDSRNTIYF. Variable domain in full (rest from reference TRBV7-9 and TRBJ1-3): DTGVSQNPRHKITKRGQNVTFRCDPISEHNRLYWYRQTLGQGPEFLTYFQNEAQLEKSRLLSDRFSAERPKGSFSTLEIQRTEQGDSAMYLCASSGDSRNTIYFGEGSWLTVV.

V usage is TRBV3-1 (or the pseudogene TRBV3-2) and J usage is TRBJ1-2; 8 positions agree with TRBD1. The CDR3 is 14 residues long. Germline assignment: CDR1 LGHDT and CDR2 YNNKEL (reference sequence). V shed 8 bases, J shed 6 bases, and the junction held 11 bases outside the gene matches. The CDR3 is CASGKEPRGHGYTF. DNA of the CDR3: TGTGCCAGCGGCAAAGAGCCCAGGGGGCATGGCTACACCTTC.

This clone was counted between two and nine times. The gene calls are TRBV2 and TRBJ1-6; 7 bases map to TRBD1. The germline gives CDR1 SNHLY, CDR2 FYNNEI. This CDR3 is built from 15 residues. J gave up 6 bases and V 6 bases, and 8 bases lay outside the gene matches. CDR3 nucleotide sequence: TGTGCCAGCAGGAACAGGGGAAACGGTAATTCACCCCTCCACTTT. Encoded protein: CASRNRGNGNSPLHF.

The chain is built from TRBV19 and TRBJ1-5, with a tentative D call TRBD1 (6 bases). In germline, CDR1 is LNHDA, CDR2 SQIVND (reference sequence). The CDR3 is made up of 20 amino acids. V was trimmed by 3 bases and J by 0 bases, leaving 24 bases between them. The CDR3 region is CASSIGVRTALITSNQPQHF. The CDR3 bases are TGTGCCAGTAGTATTGGAGTGAGGACAGCTTTAATTACTAGCAATCAGCCCCAGCATTTT.

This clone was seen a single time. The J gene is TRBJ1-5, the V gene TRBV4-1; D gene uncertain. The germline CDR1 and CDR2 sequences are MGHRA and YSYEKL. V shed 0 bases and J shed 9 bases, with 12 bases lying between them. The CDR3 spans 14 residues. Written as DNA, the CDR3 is TGCGCCAGCAGCCAAGATTGGGAGGGAAGGCCCCAGCATTTT. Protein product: CASSQDWEGRPQHF.

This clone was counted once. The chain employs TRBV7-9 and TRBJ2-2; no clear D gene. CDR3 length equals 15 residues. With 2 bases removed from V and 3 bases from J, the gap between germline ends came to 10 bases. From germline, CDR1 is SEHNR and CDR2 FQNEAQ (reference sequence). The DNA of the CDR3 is TGTGCCAGCAGCTTAACGCTCGAGGACACCGGGGAGCTGTTTTTT. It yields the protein CASSLTLEDTGELFF. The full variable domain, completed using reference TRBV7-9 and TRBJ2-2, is DTGVSQNPRHKITKRGQNVTFRCDPISEHNRLYWYRQTLGQGPEFLTYFQNEAQLEKSRLLSDRFSAERPKGSFSTLEIQRTEQGDSAMYLCASSLTLEDTGELFFGEGSRLTVL.

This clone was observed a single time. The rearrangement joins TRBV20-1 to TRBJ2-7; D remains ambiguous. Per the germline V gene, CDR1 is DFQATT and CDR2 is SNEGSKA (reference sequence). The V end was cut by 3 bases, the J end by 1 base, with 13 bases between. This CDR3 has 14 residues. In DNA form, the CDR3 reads TGCAGTGCTAGTGATGAACCCCGGTCCTACGAGCAGTACTTC. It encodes CSASDEPRSYEQYF.

The CDR3 loop is CASTLGQGFNQPQHF. The CDR3 DNA is TGTGCCAGCACCCTGGGACAGGGGTTCAATCAGCCCCAGCATTTT. This chain uses TRBV2 with TRBJ1-5; the match to TRBD1 covers 10 bases. The CDR3 has 15 amino acids. After removal of 7 bases from V and 3 bases from J, the junction contained 6 bases not matched to a gene. Germline CDR1 is SNHLY and CDR2 is FYNNEI.

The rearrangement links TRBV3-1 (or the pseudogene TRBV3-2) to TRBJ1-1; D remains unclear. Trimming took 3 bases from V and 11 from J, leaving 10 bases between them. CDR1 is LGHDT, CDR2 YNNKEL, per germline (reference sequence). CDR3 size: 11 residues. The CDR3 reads CASSHPPLAFF. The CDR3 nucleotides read TGTGCCAGCAGCCACCCCCCGTTGGCTTTCTTT.

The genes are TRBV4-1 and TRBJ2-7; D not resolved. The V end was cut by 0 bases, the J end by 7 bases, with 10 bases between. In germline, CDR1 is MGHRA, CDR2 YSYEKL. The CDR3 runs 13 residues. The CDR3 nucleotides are TGCGCCAGCAGCCAAGAGATATCGACAGAGCAGTACTTC. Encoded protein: CASSQEISTEQYF.

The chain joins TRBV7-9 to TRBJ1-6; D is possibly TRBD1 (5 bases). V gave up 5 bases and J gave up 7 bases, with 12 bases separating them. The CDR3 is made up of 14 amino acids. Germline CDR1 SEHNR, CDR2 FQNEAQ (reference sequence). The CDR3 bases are TGTGCCAGCAGCCTGGAGGGGATGAATTCACCCCTCCACTTT. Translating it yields CASSLEGMNSPLHF.

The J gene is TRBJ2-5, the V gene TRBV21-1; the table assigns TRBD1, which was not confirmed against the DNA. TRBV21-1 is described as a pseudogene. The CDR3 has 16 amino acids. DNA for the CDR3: TGTGCCAGGCCGGAGGGGGCGCTCCCTAAAAAAGAGACCCAGTACTTC. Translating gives CARPEGALPKKETQYF.

The CDR3 nucleotides read TGTGCCAGCTCACCGGACAGCTCCTATAATTCACCCCTCCACTTT. It encodes CASSPDSSYNSPLHF. The chain is built from TRBV18 and TRBJ1-6; a possible D gene is TRBD1 (6 bases). This CDR3 spans 15 amino acids. CDR1 is KGHSH, CDR2 LQKENI, per germline. Trimming removed 3 bases at V and 0 bases at J, with 6 bases between.

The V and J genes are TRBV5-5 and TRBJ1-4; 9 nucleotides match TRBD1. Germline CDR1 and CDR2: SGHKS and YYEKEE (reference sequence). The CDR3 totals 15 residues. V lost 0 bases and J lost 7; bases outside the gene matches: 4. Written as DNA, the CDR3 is TGTGCCAGCAGCTTGGACAGGGGGCAGGGTGAAAAACTGTTTTTT. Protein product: CASSLDRGQGEKLFF.

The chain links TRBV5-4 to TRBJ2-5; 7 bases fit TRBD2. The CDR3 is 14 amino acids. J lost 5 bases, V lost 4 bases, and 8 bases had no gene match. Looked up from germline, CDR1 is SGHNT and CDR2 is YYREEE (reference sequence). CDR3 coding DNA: TGTGCCAGCAGCCCACAGACTAGCAGGGAGACCCAGTACTTC. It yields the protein CASSPQTSRETQYF.

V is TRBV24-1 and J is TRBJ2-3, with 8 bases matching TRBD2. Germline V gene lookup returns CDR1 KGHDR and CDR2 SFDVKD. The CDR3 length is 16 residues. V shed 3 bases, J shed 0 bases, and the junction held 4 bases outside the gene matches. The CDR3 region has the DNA TGTGCCACCAGTGATCCCGGACTAGCTAGCACAGATACGCAGTATTTT. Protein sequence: CATSDPGLASTDTQYF.

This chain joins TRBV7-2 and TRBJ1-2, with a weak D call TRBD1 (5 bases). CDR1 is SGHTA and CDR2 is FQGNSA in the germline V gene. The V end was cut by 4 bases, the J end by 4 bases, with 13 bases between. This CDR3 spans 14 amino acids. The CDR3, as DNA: TGTGCCAGCAGCTCCTCCGCCAGGGTCTATGGCTACACCTTC. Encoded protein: CASSSSARVYGYTF.